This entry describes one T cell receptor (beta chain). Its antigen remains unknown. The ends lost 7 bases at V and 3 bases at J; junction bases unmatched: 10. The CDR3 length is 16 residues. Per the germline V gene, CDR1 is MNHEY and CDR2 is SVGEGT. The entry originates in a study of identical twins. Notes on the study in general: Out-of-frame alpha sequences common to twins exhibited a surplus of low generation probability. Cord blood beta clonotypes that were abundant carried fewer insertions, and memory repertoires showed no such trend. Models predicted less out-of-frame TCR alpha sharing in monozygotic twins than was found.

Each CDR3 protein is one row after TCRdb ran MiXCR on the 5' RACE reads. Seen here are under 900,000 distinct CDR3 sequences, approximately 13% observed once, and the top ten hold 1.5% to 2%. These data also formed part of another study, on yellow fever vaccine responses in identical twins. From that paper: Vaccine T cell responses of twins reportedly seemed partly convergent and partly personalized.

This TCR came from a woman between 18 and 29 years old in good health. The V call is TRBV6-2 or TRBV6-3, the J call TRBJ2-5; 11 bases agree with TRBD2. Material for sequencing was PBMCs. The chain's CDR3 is CASTILAGEVEETQYF. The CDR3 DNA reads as TGTGCCAGCACGATACTAGCGGGAGAGGTGGAAGAGACCCAGTACTTC.